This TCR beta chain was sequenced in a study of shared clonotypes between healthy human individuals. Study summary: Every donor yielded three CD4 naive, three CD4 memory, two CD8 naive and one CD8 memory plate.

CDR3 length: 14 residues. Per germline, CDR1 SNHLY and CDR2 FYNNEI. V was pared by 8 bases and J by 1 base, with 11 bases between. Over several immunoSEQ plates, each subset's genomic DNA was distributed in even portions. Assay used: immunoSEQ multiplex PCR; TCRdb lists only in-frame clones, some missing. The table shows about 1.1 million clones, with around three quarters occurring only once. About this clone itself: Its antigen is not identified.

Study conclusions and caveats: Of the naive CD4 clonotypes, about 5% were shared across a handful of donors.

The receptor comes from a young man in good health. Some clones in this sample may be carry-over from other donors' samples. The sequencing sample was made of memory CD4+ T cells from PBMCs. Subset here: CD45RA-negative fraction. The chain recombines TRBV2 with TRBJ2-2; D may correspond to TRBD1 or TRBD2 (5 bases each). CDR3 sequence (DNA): TGTGCCAGCCGAGGGGAAATGAACACCGGGGAGCTGTTTTTT. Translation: CASRGEMNTGELFF.